This TCR beta chain comes out of a study of Ad26.COV2.S vaccination and SARS-CoV-2 variants. Looking at the study overall: Recipients of Ad26.COV2.S got it intramuscularly, once or twice 56 days apart.

The CDR3 length is 14 residues. From germline, CDR1 is MNHEY and CDR2 SVGAGI. With 6 bases removed from V and 1 base from J, the gap between germline ends came to 13 bases. Using immunoSEQ multiplex PCR, the repertoire was profiled, and TCRdb retains in-frame clones only, with some absent. This table holds 360,000 or so clones, 89% found once. Findings and limits, study-wide: The TCR breadth and depth analyses may have understated or missed part of the total T cell responses.

The count of this clone is one. Antigen: not known. Stated treatment: about 20 received Ad26.COV2.S at low or high dose, single or two shots; roughly five received placebo; per-sample allocation not given. Each sample was drawn 63 days after the first injection (of vaccine or placebo). V is TRBV6-5 and J is TRBJ2-7; D tentatively fits TRBD1 or TRBD2 (5 bases each). This TCR came from a person between 18 and 60 years old who received the Ad26.COV2.S COVID-19 vaccine or a placebo. Sample: peripheral blood, taken in a trial of Ad26.COV2.S vaccine versus placebo. DNA of the CDR3: TGTGCCAGCAGCAGCCTGGGGGTTTCCTACGAGCAGTACTTC. Protein product: CASSSLGVSYEQYF.